The rows below give T cell receptor beta chains drawn from one sample of a study of beta chain features in type 1 diabetes. Method: immunoSEQ multiplex PCR; TCRdb's copy keeps in-frame clones and lacks some. The sample has 680,000 or so clones; 10% to 15% are singletons. Input material: naive CD4+ T cells from blood. The receptors come from a man aged 18 to 35 with type 1 diabetes. Both conserved end residues are part of each CDR3. A D gene is named only where the DNA matches it firmly. For some rows the clone size is stated as once, few or many, or as a class when expanded; others skip it.

v_call,d_call,j_call,clone_size,cdr3_nt,cdr3_aa
TRBV15,-,TRBJ2-7,few,TGTGCCACCAGCAGAGATTCCGAGGGACGGCACTACGAGCAGTACTTC,CATSRDSEGRHYEQYF
TRBV19,TRBD2,TRBJ2-3,few,TGTGCCAGTACGCAAAGACTAGCGGGGAGGAATACGCAGTATTTT,CASTQRLAGRNTQYF
TRBV15,-,TRBJ1-5,-,TGTGCCACCAGCGGCTCTGGAGCCCAGCATTTT,CATSGSGAQHF
TRBV28,TRBD1,TRBJ1-6,-,TGTGCCAGCAGTTTAAGGCCAGGGGGCTCTTCACCCCTCCACTTT,CASSLRPGGSSPLHF
TRBV30,-,TRBJ1-2,-,TGTGCCTGGAGTGGATTGGGGCTCTATGGCTACACCTTC,CAWSGLGLYGYTF
TRBV25-1,-,TRBJ1-4,-,TGTGCCAGCAGGGACAGCCTTGGGTCTAATGAAAAACTGTTTTTT,CASRDSLGSNEKLFF
TRBV7-2,TRBD1,TRBJ1-5,-,TGTGCCAGCAGCCTCGACAGGGGCTCTCAGCCCCAGCATTTT,CASSLDRGSQPQHF
TRBV15,-,TRBJ2-1,-,TGTGCCACCAGCCGGGACACCTTCTCCTACAATGAGCAGTTCTTC,CATSRDTFSYNEQFF
TRBV4-1,-,TRBJ1-1,few,TGCGCCAGCAGCCAAGATAGACGGGGGATGAACACTGAAGCTTTCTTT,CASSQDRRGMNTEAFF
TRBV18,-,TRBJ1-1,few,TGTGCCAGCTCAACTACAAGTGACGGCACTGAAGCTTTCTTT,CASSTTSDGTEAFF
TRBV6-1,-,TRBJ2-1,few,TGTGCCAGCAGTGAAATCGTTAGCAATGAGCAGTTCTTC,CASSEIVSNEQFF
TRBV7-2,-,TRBJ2-7,-,TGTGCCAGCAGCCACATAGGACTGCCCTACGAGCAGTACTTC,CASSHIGLPYEQYF
TRBV30,TRBD1,TRBJ2-3,few,TGTGCCTGGGGAGACAGGGCCCTCACAGATACGCAGTATTTT,CAWGDRALTDTQYF
TRBV18,TRBD2,TRBJ2-7,-,TGTGCCAGCTCACCAGCTAGCGGGGGGTACGAGCAGTACTTC,CASSPASGGYEQYF
TRBV9,-,TRBJ2-5,-,TGTGCCAGCAGCGTTTCGGGACAAGAGACCCAGTACTTC,CASSVSGQETQYF
TRBV18,-,TRBJ1-1,-,TGTGCCAGCTCCCTCCGACGGGGGGCTGAAGCTTTCTTT,CASSLRRGAEAFF
TRBV5-4,TRBD2,TRBJ2-2,once,TGTGCCAGCACCCCCGGGGGGGCGAACACCGGGGAGCTGTTTTTT,CASTPGGANTGELFF
TRBV29-1,TRBD1,TRBJ1-1,-,TGCAGCGTTGAAGATTCGAACAGGGGAGGATCGGCTTTCTTT,CSVEDSNRGGSAFF
TRBV30,-,TRBJ2-2,few,TGTGCTTCACTCTGGGGAGACACCGGGGAGCTGTTTTTT,CASLWGDTGELFF
TRBV19,-,TRBJ2-5,few,TGTGCCAGTAGTATAACCGGGGCAGGGGCGCCAATGGAGACCCAGTACTTC,CASSITGAGAPMETQYF
TRBV27,-,TRBJ2-5,-,TGTGCCAGCAGGCTACGGGGTGGAGAGACCCAGTACTTC,CASRLRGGETQYF
TRBV18,-,TRBJ1-1,-,TGTGCCAGCTCACCAAACGGGCCGCCGAACACTGAAGCTTTCTTT,CASSPNGPPNTEAFF
TRBV25-1,TRBD1,TRBJ2-7,-,TGTGCCAGCAGTGACGGACAGGGGAAGAACGAGCAGTACTTC,CASSDGQGKNEQYF
TRBV5-1,-,TRBJ1-6,once,TGCGCCAGCAGCTTACCTGATTCACCCCTCCACTTT,CASSLPDSPLHF
TRBV30,-,TRBJ2-1,-,TGTGCCTGGACGGTTAGGGGGTACAATGAGCAGTTCTTC,CAWTVRGYNEQFF
TRBV7-2,-,TRBJ1-2,-,TGTGCCAGCAGTCCCGGGAACAGTGGGCCCTACGGCTACACCTTC,CASSPGNSGPYGYTF
TRBV5-6,-,TRBJ2-7,few,TGTGCCAGCAGCGTGGACAGCTACGAGCAGTACTTC,CASSVDSYEQYF
TRBV6-6,-,TRBJ1-5,-,TGTGCCAGCAGCCTCCTAGAGGGTCAGCCCCAGCATTTT,CASSLLEGQPQHF
TRBV4-1,TRBD2,TRBJ2-7,few,TGCGCCAGCAGCCAAGGTAGCGGGGGCTTCTCCTACGAGCAGTACTTC,CASSQGSGGFSYEQYF
TRBV5-4,-,TRBJ2-7,few,TGTGCCAGCAGCTTAGCGGCAGAAGAGCAGTACTTC,CASSLAAEEQYF
TRBV5-1,TRBD2,TRBJ2-3,-,TGCGCCAGCAGCTCAAGCGGGGCGAGCACAGATACGCAGTATTTT,CASSSSGASTDTQYF
TRBV19,TRBD1,TRBJ2-2,few,TGTGCCAGTAGTCACCCCCAGGGGGCGGACACCGGGGAGCTGTTTTTT,CASSHPQGADTGELFF
TRBV12-5,TRBD1,TRBJ1-2,few,TGTGCTAGTGGTCCCTCGGGACAGAACTATGGCTACACCTTC,CASGPSGQNYGYTF
TRBV5-1,-,TRBJ1-5,-,TGCGCCAGCAGCTTGGGGGACAAAGGGCAGCCCCAGCATTTT,CASSLGDKGQPQHF
TRBV29-1,-,TRBJ2-1,few,TGCAGCGCTTCGCGGGACATATACAATGAGCAGTTCTTC,CSASRDIYNEQFF
TRBV4-1,-,TRBJ1-2,-,TGCGCCAGCAGCCAAGATTCGGCAGGGTTTTATGGCTACACCTTC,CASSQDSAGFYGYTF
TRBV28,-,TRBJ2-1,-,TGTGCCAGCAGTCTAGCCAATGAGCAGTTCTTC,CASSLANEQFF
TRBV7-2,TRBD2,TRBJ2-4,few,TGTGCCAGCAGCTCCGGACTAGCAGAAAACATTCAGTACTTC,CASSSGLAENIQYF
TRBV28,-,TRBJ2-5,-,TGTGCCAGCAACGGGGCCGCAGAGACCCAGTACTTC,CASNGAAETQYF
TRBV7-9,TRBD1,TRBJ1-5,few,TGTGCCAGCAGCTACGGCGGGACAGATAATAGCAATCAGCCCCAGCATTTT,CASSYGGTDNSNQPQHF